This entry lists 14 T cell receptor beta chains sequenced from one sample in a study of T cells in Graves' hyperthyroidism and ophthalmopathy. RNA transcripts were the template for amplifying TCR beta CDR3 regions. The study used the HTBI primer set for a first-round RT-PCR of the TCR CDR3. TCRdb passed the multiplex PCR reads through MiXCR, listing each CDR3 protein once. The table lists approximately 620,000 distinct CDR3 sequences, roughly 13% of them singletons. The sequenced material came from blood. All receptors come from a woman aged 25-40 years with Graves' hyperthyroidism that later progressed to Graves' ophthalmopathy.

Turning to this clonotype: A much larger clone differs by one base, so this may be a read error. V and J are TRBV12-3 or TRBV12-4 and TRBJ1-5; a possible D gene is TRBD1 (5 bases). With the DNA end fitting TRBJ2-3 better, the J assignment may be wrong. This CDR3 is built from 13 residues. The chain's CDR3 is CASRGLGNQPQYF. Written as DNA, the CDR3 is TGTGCCAGCAGGGGGCTAGGCAATCAGCCCCAGTATTTT.

This chain uses TRBV12-3 or TRBV12-4 with TRBJ2-5; D gene ambiguous. Trimming took off 2 bases at V and 5 bases at J, with 9 bases between the two ends. The CDR3 is made up of 13 amino acids. CDR3 DNA sequence: TGTGCCAGCAGTTTAATGGTGTCGGAGACCCAGTACTTC. Translation gives CASSLMVSETQYF.

This clonotype was observed many times. The J gene is TRBJ2-1, the V gene TRBV24-1; 14 bases line up with TRBD2. The CDR3 is made up of 20 amino acids. Looked up from germline, CDR1 is KGHDR and CDR2 is SFDVKD. V lost 1 base, J lost 6 bases, and 13 bases stayed unmatched. The CDR3 bases are TGTGCCACCAGTGATTTTATTGCAAAAACCGGGACTAGCGGGAGCAATGAGCAGTTCTTC. It specifies CATSDFIAKTGTSGSNEQFF.

This clonotype was observed at least ten times. The genes are TRBV20-1 and TRBJ2-7; 9 bases map to TRBD1. The CDR3 length is 13 residues. Germline assignment: CDR1 DFQATT and CDR2 SNEGSKA (reference sequence). CDR3 amino acids: CSTPGTGSYEQYF. The CDR3 DNA is TGCAGCACTCCCGGGACAGGGAGCTACGAGCAGTACTTC.

This clonotype was picked up many times. V gene TRBV2 combines with J gene TRBJ1-3, with D possibly being TRBD1 (6 bases). The CDR3 is made up of 17 amino acids. V lost 6 bases, J lost 0 bases, and 18 bases lay in between. The V gene's germline CDR1 is SNHLY and CDR2 FYNNEI. CDR3 residues: CASSGQNTYPSGNTIYF. The CDR3 coding sequence is TGTGCCAGCAGCGGACAGAACACCTATCCCTCTGGAAACACCATATATTTT. Full variable domain (outside the CDR3, taken from reference TRBV2 and TRBJ1-3): EPEVTQTPSHQVTQMGQEVILRCVPISNHLYFYWYRQILGQKVEFLVSFYNNEISEKSEIFDDQFSVERPDGSNFTLKIRSTKLEDSAMYFCASSGQNTYPSGNTIYFGEGSWLTVV.

In its sample, this clonotype was seen many times. The genes are TRBV18 and TRBJ2-7, with D hard to call. Germline loops: CDR1 KGHSH, CDR2 LQKENI. The CDR3 runs to 13 residues. The V end lost 8 bases, the J end lost 1 base, and 12 bases lay between the germline ends. The DNA of the CDR3 is TGTGCCAGCAGCCCTCCTTCGTCCTACGAGCAGTACTTC. Protein product: CASSPPSSYEQYF.

This clonotype was observed at least ten times. This chain joins TRBV30 and TRBJ2-3; 8 positions agree with TRBD2. J lost 0 bases, V lost 3 bases, and 2 bases had no gene match. Per germline, CDR1 GTSNPN and CDR2 SVGIG (reference sequence). The length of the CDR3 is 14 residues. CDR3 bases: TGTGCCTGGAGGGCTAGCGGGAGCACAGATACGCAGTATTTT. This gives the protein CAWRASGSTDTQYF.

The table lists this clonotype with many counts. The genes are TRBV6-6 and TRBJ2-3; D not certain. The CDR3 is made up of 18 amino acids. V was clipped by 0 bases and J by 2 bases, with 18 bases between them. The germline V gene has CDR1 MNHNY and CDR2 SVGAGI (reference sequence). The CDR3 is CASSYSKVTSRLTDTQYF. The CDR3 region has the DNA TGTGCCAGCAGTTACTCGAAAGTTACATCGCGGCTCACAGATACGCAGTATTTT.

This clonotype was seen a few times. The chain joins TRBV20-1 to TRBJ1-2, with D perhaps TRBD1 (6 bases). The CDR3 is 13 amino acids. Per germline, CDR1 DFQATT and CDR2 SNEGSKA (reference sequence). Between the trimmed V and J ends, which lost 4 bases and 4 bases, there was a span of 13 bases. The chain's CDR3 is CSAKGGIIYGYTF. Written as DNA, the CDR3 is TGCAGTGCTAAGGGGGGGATTATCTATGGCTACACCTTC.

This clonotype turned up a few times. The chain uses TRBV4-2 and TRBJ2-1; D may be TRBD1 (6 bases). Trimming removed 5 bases from V and 6 bases from J, with 23 bases in between. CDR3 length: 17 amino acids. Germline lookup yields CDR1 LGHNA and CDR2 YNFKEQ. The CDR3 reads CASSKNSRDTWSNEQFF. In nucleotides, the CDR3 is TGTGCCAGCAGCAAAAATAGCCGGGACACTTGGTCCAATGAGCAGTTCTTC.

This clonotype has just a few counts. A much larger clonotype is one base distant, so this may be a read error. The rearrangement links TRBV12-3 or TRBV12-4 to TRBJ1-5, with D perhaps TRBD1 (6 bases). The CDR3 is 15 residues long. The CDR3 sequence: CASSRGGGRGQPRHF. CDR3 in DNA: TGTGCCAGCAGTCGGGGGGGGGGGAGAGGACAGCCCCGGCATTTT.

This chain uses TRBV11-3 with TRBJ2-1, with D perhaps matching TRBD2 (7 bases). The CDR3 length is 17 residues. V was trimmed by 6 bases and J by 7 bases, leaving 25 bases between them. In germline, CDR1 is SGHNT, CDR2 YENEEA. CDR3 protein: CASSPAGGGAWQNEQFF. CDR3 bases: TGTGCCAGCAGTCCTGCGGGCGGGGGCGCGTGGCAAAATGAGCAGTTCTTC.

There are many counts of this clonotype. The rearrangement joins TRBV6-1 to TRBJ1-5; TRBD1 agrees at 7 bases. The CDR3 runs to 15 residues. Unmatched junction bases numbered 11, after V lost 8 bases and J lost 4 bases. Germline V lookup: CDR1 MNHNS, CDR2 SASEGT. The CDR3 DNA is TGTGCCAGCGGTAGGGCAGGGGGGCGGAATCAGCCCCAGCATTTT. It specifies CASGRAGGRNQPQHF.

This clonotype was seen a few times. This chain connects TRBV3-1 to TRBJ1-3; D gene unclear. Germline V gene sequence: CDR1 LGHDT, CDR2 YNNKEL (reference sequence). Trimming removed 0 bases at V and 2 bases at J, with 2 bases between. The CDR3 covers 13 residues. The CDR3 sequence is CASSQDPGNTIYF. Written as DNA, the CDR3 is TGTGCCAGCAGCCAAGACCCTGGAAACACCATATATTTT.